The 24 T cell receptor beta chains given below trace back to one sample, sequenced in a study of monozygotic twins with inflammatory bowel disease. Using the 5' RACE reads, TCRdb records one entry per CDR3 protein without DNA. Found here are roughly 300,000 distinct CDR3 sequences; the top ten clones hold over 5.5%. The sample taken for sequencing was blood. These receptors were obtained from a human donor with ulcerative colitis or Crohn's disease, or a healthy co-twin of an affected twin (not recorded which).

CDR3 residues: CASSSQQGFGYTF. J is TRBJ1-2 and V is TRBV5-1; TCRdb designates TRBD1, a call that cannot be tested without DNA. This CDR3 comprises 13 residues. Germline values: CDR1 SGHRS, CDR2 YFSETQ.

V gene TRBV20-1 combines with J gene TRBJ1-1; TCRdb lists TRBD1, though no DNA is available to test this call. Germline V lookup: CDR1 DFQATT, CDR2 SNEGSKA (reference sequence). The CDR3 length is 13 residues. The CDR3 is CSARVAGGSEAFF.

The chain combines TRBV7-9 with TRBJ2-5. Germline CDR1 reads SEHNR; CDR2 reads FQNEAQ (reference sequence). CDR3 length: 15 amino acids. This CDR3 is CASSFLGRYQETQYF.

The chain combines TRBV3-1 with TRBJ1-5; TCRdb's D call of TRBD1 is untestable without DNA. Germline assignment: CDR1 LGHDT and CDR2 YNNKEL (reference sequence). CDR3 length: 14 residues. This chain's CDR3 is CASSEAQTGQPQHF.

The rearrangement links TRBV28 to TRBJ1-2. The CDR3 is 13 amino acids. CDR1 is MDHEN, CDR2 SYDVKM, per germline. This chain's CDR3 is CASSLSVKGGYTF.

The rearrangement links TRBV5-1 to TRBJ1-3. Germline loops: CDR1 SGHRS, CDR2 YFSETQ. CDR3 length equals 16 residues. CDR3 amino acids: CASSLESGGYGNTIYF.

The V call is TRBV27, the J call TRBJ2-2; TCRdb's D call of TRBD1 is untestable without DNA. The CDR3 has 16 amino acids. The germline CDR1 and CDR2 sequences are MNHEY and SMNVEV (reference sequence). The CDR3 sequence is CASSFYPLKGTGELFF.

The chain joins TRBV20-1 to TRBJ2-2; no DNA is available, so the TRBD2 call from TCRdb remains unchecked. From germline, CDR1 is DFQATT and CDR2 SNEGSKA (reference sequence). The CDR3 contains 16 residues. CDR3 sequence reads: CSARGASAELTGELFF.

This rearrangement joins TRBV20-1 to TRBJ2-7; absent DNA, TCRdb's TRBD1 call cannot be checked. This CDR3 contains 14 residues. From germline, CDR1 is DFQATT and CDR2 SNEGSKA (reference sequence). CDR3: CSARGGGQFYEQYF.

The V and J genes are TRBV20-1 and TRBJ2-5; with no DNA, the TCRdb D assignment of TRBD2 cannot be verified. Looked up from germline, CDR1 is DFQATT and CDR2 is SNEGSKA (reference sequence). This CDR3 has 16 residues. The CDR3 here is CSVKRVAGGLRETQYF.

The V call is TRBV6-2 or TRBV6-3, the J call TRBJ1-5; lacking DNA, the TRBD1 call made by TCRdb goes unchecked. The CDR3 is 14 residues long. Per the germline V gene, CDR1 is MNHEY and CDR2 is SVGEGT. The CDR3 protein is CASSQQGMGQPQHF.

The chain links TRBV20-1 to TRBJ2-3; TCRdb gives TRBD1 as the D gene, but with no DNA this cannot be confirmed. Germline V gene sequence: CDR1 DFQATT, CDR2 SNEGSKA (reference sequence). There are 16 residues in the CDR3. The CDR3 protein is CSARDGARGFTDTQYF.

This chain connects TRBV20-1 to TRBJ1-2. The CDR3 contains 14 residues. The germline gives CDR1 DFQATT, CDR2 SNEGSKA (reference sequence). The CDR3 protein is CSAEDFGRVFGYTF.

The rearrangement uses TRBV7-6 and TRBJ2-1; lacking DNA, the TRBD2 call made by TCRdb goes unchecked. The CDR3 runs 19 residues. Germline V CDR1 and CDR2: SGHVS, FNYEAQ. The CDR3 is CASSLGGSGEYTSNNEQFF.

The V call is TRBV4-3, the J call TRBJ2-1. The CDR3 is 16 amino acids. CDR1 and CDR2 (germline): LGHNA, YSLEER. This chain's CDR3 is CASSQDRRQSYNEQFF.

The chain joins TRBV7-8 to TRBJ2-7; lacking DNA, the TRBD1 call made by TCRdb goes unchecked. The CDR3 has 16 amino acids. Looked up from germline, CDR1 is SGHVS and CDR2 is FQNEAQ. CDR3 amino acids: CASTPWATKSSYEQYF.

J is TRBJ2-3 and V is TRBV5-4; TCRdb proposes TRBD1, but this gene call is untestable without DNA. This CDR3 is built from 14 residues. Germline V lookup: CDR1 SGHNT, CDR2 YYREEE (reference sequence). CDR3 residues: CASSPTAKTDTQYF.

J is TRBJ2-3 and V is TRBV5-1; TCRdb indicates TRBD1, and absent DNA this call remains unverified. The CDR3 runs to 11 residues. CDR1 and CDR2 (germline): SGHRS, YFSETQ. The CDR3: CASSWTGRTYF. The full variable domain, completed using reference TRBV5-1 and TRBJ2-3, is KAGVTQTPRYLIKTRGQQVTLSCSPISGHRSVSWYQQTPGQGLQFLFEYFSETQRNKGNFPGRFSGRQFSNSRSEMNVSTLELGDSALYLCASSWTGRTYFGPGTRLTVL.

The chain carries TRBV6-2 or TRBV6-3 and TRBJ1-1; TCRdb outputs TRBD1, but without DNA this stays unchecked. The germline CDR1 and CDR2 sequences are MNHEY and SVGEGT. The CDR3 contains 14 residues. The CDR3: CASRPGGKGTEAFF.

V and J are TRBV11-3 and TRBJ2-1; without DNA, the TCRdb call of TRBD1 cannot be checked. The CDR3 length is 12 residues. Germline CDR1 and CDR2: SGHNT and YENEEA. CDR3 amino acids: CASARTDGVQFF.

This CDR3 reads CASRMTSGRIYTGELFF. This chain connects TRBV19 to TRBJ2-2; the D call from TCRdb, TRBD2, cannot be confirmed without DNA. The CDR3 covers 17 residues. Germline V gives CDR1 LNHDA, CDR2 SQIVND (reference sequence).

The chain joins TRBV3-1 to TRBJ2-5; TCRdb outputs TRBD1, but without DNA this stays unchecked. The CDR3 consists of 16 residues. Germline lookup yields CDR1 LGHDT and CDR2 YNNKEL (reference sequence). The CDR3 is CASSQTWDSRLSTQYF.

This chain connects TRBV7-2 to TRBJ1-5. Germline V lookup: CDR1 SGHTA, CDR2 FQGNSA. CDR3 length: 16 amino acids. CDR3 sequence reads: CASSLGGGLGVQPQHF.

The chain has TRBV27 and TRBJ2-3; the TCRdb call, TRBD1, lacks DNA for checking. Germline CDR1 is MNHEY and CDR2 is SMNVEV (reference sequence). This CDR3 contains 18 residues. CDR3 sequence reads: CASSLLRSDRGLTDTQYF.